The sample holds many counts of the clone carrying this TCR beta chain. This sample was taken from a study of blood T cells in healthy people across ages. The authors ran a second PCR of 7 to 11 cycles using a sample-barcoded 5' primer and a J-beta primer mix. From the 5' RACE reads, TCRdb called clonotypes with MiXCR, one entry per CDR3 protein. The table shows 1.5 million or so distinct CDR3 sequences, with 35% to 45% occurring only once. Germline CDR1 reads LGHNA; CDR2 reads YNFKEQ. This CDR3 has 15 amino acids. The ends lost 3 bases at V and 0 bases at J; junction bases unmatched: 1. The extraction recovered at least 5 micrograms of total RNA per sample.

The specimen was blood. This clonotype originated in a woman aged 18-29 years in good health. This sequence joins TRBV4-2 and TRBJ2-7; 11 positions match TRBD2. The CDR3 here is CASSQTSGTSYEQYF. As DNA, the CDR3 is TGTGCCAGCAGCCAGACTAGCGGGACCTCCTACGAGCAGTACTTC.